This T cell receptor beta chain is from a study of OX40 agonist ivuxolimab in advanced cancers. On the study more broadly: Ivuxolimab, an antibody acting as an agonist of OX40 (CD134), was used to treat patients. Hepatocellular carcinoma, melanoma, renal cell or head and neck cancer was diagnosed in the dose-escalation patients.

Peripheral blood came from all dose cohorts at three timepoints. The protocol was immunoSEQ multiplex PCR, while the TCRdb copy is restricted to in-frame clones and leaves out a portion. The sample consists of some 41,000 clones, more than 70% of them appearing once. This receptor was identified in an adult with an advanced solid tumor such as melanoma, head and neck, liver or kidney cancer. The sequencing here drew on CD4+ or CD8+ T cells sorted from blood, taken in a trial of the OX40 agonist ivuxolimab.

CDR3 in DNA: TGTGCCAGCAGCTTAGGCGACAGGGGTAGATGGGAGACCCAGTACTTC. Protein product: CASSLGDRGRWETQYF. The gene calls are TRBV7-9 and TRBJ2-5; 8 bases map to TRBD1. The CDR3 runs to 16 residues. In germline, CDR1 is SEHNR, CDR2 FQNEAQ (reference sequence). V was pared by 1 base and J by 5 bases, with 9 bases of the junction left unmatched.